This T cell receptor beta chain derives from a study of CXCR3-negative and CXCR3-positive naive CD8 T cells. Study conclusions and caveats: Memory CD8+ cells showed much lower diversity, while both naive subsets were comparably high.

This CDR3 is 14 amino acids long. The V gene's germline CDR1 is LNHDA and CDR2 SQIVND (reference sequence). The TRB libraries of cDNA were built by UMI-labeled 5' RACE. TCRdb re-analyzed the 5' RACE reads; it lists each CDR3 protein once, without DNA. The sample's table shows 130,000 or so distinct CDR3 sequences. A remark on this clonotype: What it binds is unknown.

CD45RO-CCR7+CD27+CD95- defined naive CD8+ T cells. This clonotype originated in a human donor in good health. Some clones in this sample may be carry-over from other donors' samples. The source material was naive CXCR3- CD8+ T cells from blood. Subset given: CD45RO-CCR7+CD27+CD95- naive CD8+ T cells lacking CXCR3 (TNR3-). The chain combines TRBV19 with TRBJ1-1. CDR3: CASSPGSVNTEAFF.